The 7 T cell receptor beta chains below were found in one sample sequenced in a study of shared clonotypes between healthy human individuals. The protocol was immunoSEQ multiplex PCR, while the TCRdb copy is restricted to in-frame clones and leaves out a portion. The sample records around 1.1 million clones, roughly 80% being singletons. The material sequenced was memory CD4+ T cells from PBMCs. Subset defined: CD45RA-negative fraction. These receptors were collected from a man between 18 and 29 years old in good health. Some clones in this sample may be carry-over from other donors' samples.

The chain joins TRBV28 to TRBJ2-1, with D possibly being TRBD1 (6 bases). The CDR3 is 16 amino acids. In germline, CDR1 is MDHEN, CDR2 SYDVKM. V was clipped by 4 bases and J by 0 bases, with 13 bases between them. CDR3 sequence reads: CASSSRTARSYNEQFF. The CDR3 region has the DNA TGTGCCAGCAGTTCCAGGACAGCCCGCTCCTACAATGAGCAGTTCTTC.

J is TRBJ2-7 and V is TRBV9; 11 nucleotides align to TRBD1. CDR1 and CDR2 (germline): SGDLS, YYNGEE. CDR3 length: 16 residues. V was clipped by 0 bases and J by 6 bases; unmatched bases: 8. The DNA for the CDR3 is TGTGCCAGCAGCGTAGCGCGGGACAGGGGGTCCGGCGAGCAGTACTTC. Amino acids: CASSVARDRGSGEQYF.

About this clone: A read error may produce the germline difference seen at one junction end. The chain joins TRBV5-6 to TRBJ1-2; no definite D call. The germline V gene encodes CDR1 SGHDT and CDR2 YYEEEE. This CDR3 contains 12 residues. This CDR3 is CASSFGREFLKF. CDR3 nucleotide sequence: TGTGCCAGCAGCTTCGGAAGGGAATTCCTCAAATTC.

The chain links TRBV15 to TRBJ2-2; D remains unclear. There are 16 residues in the CDR3. The germline gives CDR1 LNHNV, CDR2 YYDKDF (reference sequence). Trimming left V 2 bases short and J 5 bases short, with 15 bases between. The CDR3 sequence is CATSRPPPVWTGELFF. DNA of the CDR3: TGTGCCACCAGCAGACCTCCCCCGGTTTGGACCGGGGAGCTGTTTTTT.

The chain uses TRBV9 and TRBJ2-5, with TRBD2 as a possible D gene (6 bases). Trimming stripped 0 bases from V and 1 base from J, with 10 bases between. In germline, CDR1 is SGDLS, CDR2 YYNGEE. The CDR3 has 15 residues. The CDR3 loop is CASSVAGTVQETQYF. As DNA, the CDR3 is TGTGCCAGCAGCGTAGCGGGGACTGTCCAAGAGACCCAGTACTTC.

For this clone: A far more abundant clone sits one base away, making this likely a read error. Other DNA sequences in the sample encode the same CDR3. The rearrangement links TRBV2 to TRBJ1-1; D not certain. CDR3 size: 13 residues. V was pared by 5 bases and J by 1 base, with 8 bases between. The germline V gene has CDR1 SNHLY and CDR2 FYNNEI. CDR3 protein: CASSRTENTEAFF. CDR3 DNA: TGTGCCAGCAGTCGAACGGAGAACACTGAAGCTTTCTTT.

The rearrangement links TRBV20-1 to TRBJ2-1; D is perhaps TRBD1 (6 bases). V lost 6 bases and J lost 8, with 11 bases in between. CDR1 is DFQATT, CDR2 SNEGSKA, per germline (reference sequence). This CDR3 contains 11 residues. The CDR3 coding sequence is TGCAGTGCCAGGGGCGTGTATGAGCAGTTCTTC. Translation gives CSARGVYEQFF.